Listed below are T cell receptor beta chains from one sample, sequenced in a study of metastatic and nonmetastatic thyroid tumors. TCRdb re-called clones via MiXCR from the PCR reads. The sample yields 16,000 or so clones, about 22% seen once. Specimen: tumor tissue. These TCRs come from a female donor with papillary thyroid cancer or a benign thyroid nodule (not recorded which). Some clones in this sample may be carry-over from other donors' samples. Each CDR3 is given with its conserved first and last residue. A D gene is named only where the DNA matches it firmly. Not all rows give a size; the values are once, few, many and, for expanded clones, a class.

TRBV9	NA	NA	16	TRBJ1-6	CASSVDPQGHNSPLHF	TGTGCCAGCAGCGTAGATCCGCAGGGCCATAATTCACCCCTCCACTTT
TRBV28	NA	many	18	TRBJ2-6	CASRTNDGGYSGANVLTF	TGTGCCAGCAGAACAAATGACGGGGGTTACTCTGGGGCCAACGTCCTGACTTTC
TRBV6-6	NA	NA	15	TRBJ2-3	CASSYAGLITDTQYF	TGTGCCAGCAGTTACGCGGGCTTGATCACAGATACGCAGTATTTT
TRBV20-1	NA	NA	15	TRBJ1-1	CSANKRPGGNTEAFF	TGCAGTGCTAACAAGAGGCCGGGGGGGAACACTGAAGCTTTCTTT
TRBV20-1	TRBD2	NA	12	TRBJ2-1	CSARGGWNEQFF	TGCAGTGCTAGGGGGGGGTGGAATGAGCAGTTCTTC
TRBV6-1	NA	many	15	TRBJ1-4	CASSLLQGLNEKLFF	TGTGCCAGCAGCTTACTACAGGGTCTAAATGAAAAACTGTTTTTT
TRBV30	TRBD2	NA	14	TRBJ2-1	CAWSGGLEYNEQFF	TGTGCCTGGAGTGGGGGACTAGAATACAATGAGCAGTTCTTC
TRBV6-5	TRBD2	NA	15	TRBJ2-1	CASSSLAGERIEQFF	TGTGCCAGCAGTTCACTAGCGGGAGAGAGGATTGAGCAGTTCTTT
TRBV20-1	TRBD2	many	15	TRBJ2-1	CSARVGTSGYNEQFF	TGCAGTGCTAGAGTTGGGACTAGCGGATACAATGAGCAGTTCTTC
TRBV11-2	NA	NA	17	TRBJ2-7	CASSSRSSSGDYYERYF	TGTGCCAGCAGCTCCCGGAGCTCGTCGGGTGACTACTACGAGCGGTACTTC
TRBV20-1	NA	medium-sized	14	TRBJ2-7	CSALRGGNSYEQYF	TGCAGTGCCCTAAGGGGGGGGAACTCCTACGAGCAGTACTTC
TRBV18	NA	many	17	TRBJ2-7	CASSLMRGSGIGDEQYF	TGTGCCAGCTCCCTAATGCGAGGGAGCGGCATTGGGGACGAGCAGTACTTC
TRBV5-4	NA	many	15	TRBJ2-3	CASSPVGGGADTQYF	TGTGCCAGCAGCCCGGTGGGCGGCGGAGCAGATACGCAGTATTTT
TRBV15	NA	NA	16	TRBJ2-1	CVTSRDRGTRGDEQFF	TGTGTCACCAGCAGAGATAGGGGGACCAGGGGAGATGAGCAGTTCTTC
TRBV20-1	TRBD2	NA	15	TRBJ2-3	CSARILAGGTDTQYF	TGCAGTGCTAGAATCCTAGCGGGTGGCACAGATACGCAGTATTTT
TRBV27	NA	many	14	TRBJ2-5	CASSLGGGGETQYF	TGTGCCAGCAGTTTAGGAGGGGGAGGGGAGACCCAGTACTTC
TRBV20-1	NA	NA	15	TRBJ2-1	CSAVTPGGLLVEQFF	TGCAGTGCTGTCACCCCAGGGGGGCTATTGGTTGAGCAGTTCTTC
TRBV3-1	TRBD2	NA	15	TRBJ2-3	CASSQGLAAADTQYF	TGTGCCAGCAGCCAAGGGCTAGCGGCGGCAGATACGCAGTATTTT
TRBV4-1	TRBD1	many	17	TRBJ1-4	CAASRGQGPLTNEKLFF	TGCGCAGCCAGCAGGGGACAGGGCCCTCTAACTAATGAAAAACTGTTTTTT
TRBV5-1	TRBD2	NA	15	TRBJ2-1	CASSLALAGLDEQFF	TGCGCCAGCAGCTTGGCACTAGCGGGACTCGATGAGCAGTTCTTC
TRBV15	NA	medium-sized	15	TRBJ1-5	CATSREAGSNQPQHF	TGTGCCACCAGCAGAGAGGCGGGTAGCAATCAGCCCCAGCATTTT
TRBV5-1	NA	NA	16	TRBJ2-7	CASSGDPASLVYEQYF	TGCGCCAGCAGCGGGGACCCGGCTAGCTTGGTCTACGAGCAGTACTTC
TRBV11-2	NA	many	11	TRBJ2-5	CASSLQETQYF	TGTGCCAGCAGCTTACAAGAGACCCAGTACTTC
TRBV19	NA	many	15	TRBJ2-5	CASSIEGRRGETQYF	TGTGCCAGTAGTATAGAGGGGAGAAGGGGAGAGACCCAGTACTTC
TRBV7-6	NA	NA	17	TRBJ2-6	CASSLGLTSPGANVLTF	TGTGCCAGCAGCTTAGGACTTACGAGTCCTGGGGCCAACGTCCTGACTTTC
TRBV12-3/TRBV12-4	NA	NA	15	TRBJ2-6	CASSFLEVGANVLTF	TGTGCCAGCAGTTTTTTAGAGGTTGGGGCCAACGTCCTGACTTTC
TRBV5-4	NA	many	16	TRBJ2-6	CASSNDRSSGANVLAF	TGTGCCAGCAGCAACGACAGATCCTCTGGGGCCAACGTCCTGGCTTTC
TRBV28	TRBD1	large	17	TRBJ1-6	CASSFPPRTGGNSPLHF	TGTGCCAGCAGCTTTCCCCCCAGGACAGGGGGTAATTCACCCCTCCACTTT
TRBV6-1	TRBD2	medium-sized	16	TRBJ2-1	CASFRAGGSPKNEQFF	TGTGCCAGCTTCCGAGCGGGAGGATCCCCCAAAAATGAGCAGTTCTTC
TRBV7-6	NA	medium-sized	12	TRBJ2-7	CASSLMSYEQYF	TGTGCCAGCAGCTTAATGAGCTACGAGCAGTACTTC